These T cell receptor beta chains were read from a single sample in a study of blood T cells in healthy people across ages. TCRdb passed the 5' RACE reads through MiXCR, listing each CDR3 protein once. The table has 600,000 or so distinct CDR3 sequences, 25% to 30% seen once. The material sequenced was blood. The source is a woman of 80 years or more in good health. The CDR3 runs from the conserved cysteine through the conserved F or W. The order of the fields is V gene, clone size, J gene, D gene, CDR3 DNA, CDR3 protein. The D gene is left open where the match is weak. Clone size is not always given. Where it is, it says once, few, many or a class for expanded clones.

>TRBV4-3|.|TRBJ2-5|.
TGCGCCAGCAGCCAAGATCTGGGTTCGGGGGAGACCCAGTACTTC
CASSQDLGSGETQYF
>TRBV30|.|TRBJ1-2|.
TGTGCCTGGAGTGTGGGGTGGACCACTGCTGGCTACACCTTC
CAWSVGWTTAGYTF
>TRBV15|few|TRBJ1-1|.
TGTGCCACCAGCAGAGATTTGGTGAACACTGAAGCTTTCTTT
CATSRDLVNTEAFF
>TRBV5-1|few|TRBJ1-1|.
TGCGCCACCACGGTAGGACAGAATGAAGCTTTCTTT
CATTVGQNEAFF
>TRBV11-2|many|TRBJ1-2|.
TGTGCCAGCAGCTTATCGGACGGCGCTAAGTATGGCTACACCTTC
CASSLSDGAKYGYTF
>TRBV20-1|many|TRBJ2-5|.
TGCAGTGCAGCCCGGGAAAACGGAGAGACCCAGTACTTC
CSAARENGETQYF
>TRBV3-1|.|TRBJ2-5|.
TGTGCCAGCAGCCAAGATGACTGGGGGTACCAAGAGACCCAGTACTTC
CASSQDDWGYQETQYF
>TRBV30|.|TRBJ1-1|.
TGTGCCTGGAGTGTAGTAGGTAGGGGGGTAGGAGCTTTCTTT
CAWSVVGRGVGAFF
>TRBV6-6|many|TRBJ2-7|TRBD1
TGTGCCAGCAGTTACTCGACGGGACAGGGCTCCGAGCAGTACTTC
CASSYSTGQGSEQYF
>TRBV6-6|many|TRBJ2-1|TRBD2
TGTGCCAGCATTCCCATTGGCGGGGGTTACAATGAGCAGTTCTTC
CASIPIGGGYNEQFF
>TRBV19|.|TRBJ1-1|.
TGTGCCAGTAGTACCACGAGGTTGGGAGGCACTGAAGCTTTCTTT
CASSTTRLGGTEAFF
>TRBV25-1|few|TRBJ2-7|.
TGTGCCAGCAGTGGGGGGAAGGGGGGCGACGAGCAGTACTTC
CASSGGKGGDEQYF
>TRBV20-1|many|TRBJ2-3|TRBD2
TGCAGTGCTAGAGATATAGGGACTAGCCTAGATACGCAGTATTTT
CSARDIGTSLDTQYF
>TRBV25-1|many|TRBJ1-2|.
TGTGCCAGCAGTGAATACCCCAGCCATGGCTACACCTTC
CASSEYPSHGYTF
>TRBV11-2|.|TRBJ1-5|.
TGTGCCAGCAGCGCGGGGGGGCTCTACAATCAGCCCCAGCATTTT
CASSAGGLYNQPQHF
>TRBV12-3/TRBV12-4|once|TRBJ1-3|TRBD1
TGTGCCAGCAGCCGAAGAGGGACAGTTTCTGGAAACACCATATATTTT
CASSRRGTVSGNTIYF
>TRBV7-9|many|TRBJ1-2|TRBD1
TGTGCCAGCAGCGGGGGACAGGGAGAATATGGCTACACCTTC
CASSGGQGEYGYTF
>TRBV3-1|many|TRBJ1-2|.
TGTGCCAGCAGCCCAATCGACGCAGAAGCCTATGGCTACACCTTC
CASSPIDAEAYGYTF
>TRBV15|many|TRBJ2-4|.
TGTGCCACCAGCAGCGACGACGAGGGGCGCCAAAACATTCAGTACTTC
CATSSDDEGRQNIQYF
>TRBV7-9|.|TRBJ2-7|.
TGTGCCAGCAGCTCCTATGACCTCGCAAGACGGTACGAGCAGTACTTC
CASSSYDLARRYEQYF
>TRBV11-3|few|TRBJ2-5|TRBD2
TGTGCCAGCAGTCCATTTTCTGGACTAGCGGGGGGGGTTGAGCAGTACTTC
CASSPFSGLAGGVEQYF
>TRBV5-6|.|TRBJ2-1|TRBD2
TGTGCCAGCAGCTTTTTTTTTAGCGGGGGGCCCCTTTACAATGAGCAGTTCTTC
CASSFFFSGGPLYNEQFF
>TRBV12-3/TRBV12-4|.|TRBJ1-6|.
TGTGCCAGCAGTAGGGAGAATCTTTATAATTCACCCCTCCACTTT
CASSRENLYNSPLHF
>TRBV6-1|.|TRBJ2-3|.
TGTGCCAGCAGTCCCGGGGGTTTAGGTACGCAGTATTTT
CASSPGGLGTQYF
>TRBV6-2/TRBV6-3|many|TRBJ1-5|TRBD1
TGTGCCAGCACCCCAACAGGGGGCAATCAGCCCCAGCATTTT
CASTPTGGNQPQHF
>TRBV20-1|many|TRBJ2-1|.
TGCAGTGCTAGAGATCAATCGGCGGGAAGCTCCTACAATGAGCAGTTCTTC
CSARDQSAGSSYNEQFF
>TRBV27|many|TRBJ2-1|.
TGTGCCAGCAGGAGGTGGGGTAGCGAAGACAATGAGCAGTTCTTC
CASRRWGSEDNEQFF
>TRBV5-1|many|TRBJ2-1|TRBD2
TGCGCCAGCAGCCGGGGAGGACTAGCGGGGGGTAATGAGCAGTTCTTC
CASSRGGLAGGNEQFF
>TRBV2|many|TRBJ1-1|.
TGTGCCAGCCCGGGGGACACCAACACTGAAGCTTTCTTT
CASPGDTNTEAFF
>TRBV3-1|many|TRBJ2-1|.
TGTGCCAGCAGCCAAGAGGTGCTCACCTACAATGAGCAGTTCTTC
CASSQEVLTYNEQFF
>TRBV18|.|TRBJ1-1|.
TGTGCCAGCTCACCAAACCGGGGCGGAGGTGAAGCTTTCTTT
CASSPNRGGGEAFF
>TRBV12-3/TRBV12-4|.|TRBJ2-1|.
TGTGCCAGCAGTTGGGAGACTAGAGGCAATGAGCAGTTCTTC
CASSWETRGNEQFF
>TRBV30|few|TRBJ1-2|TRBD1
TGTGCCTGGAGTTCAGGGGGCGATTTTGTGGGCTACACCTTC
CAWSSGGDFVGYTF
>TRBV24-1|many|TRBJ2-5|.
TGTGCCACCTCCACCGGGGAGACCCAGTACTTC
CATSTGETQYF
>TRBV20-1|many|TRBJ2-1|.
TGCAGTGCTAGAGATCAACCCTACAATGAGCAGTTCTTC
CSARDQPYNEQFF
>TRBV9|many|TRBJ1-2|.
TGTGCCAGCAGCGAGGGGCGGTATGGCTACACCTTC
CASSEGRYGYTF
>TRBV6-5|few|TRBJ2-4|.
TGTGCCAGCAGCCCCCCGGGGTCCCCCAATGAGCAGTACTTC
CASSPPGSPNEQYF
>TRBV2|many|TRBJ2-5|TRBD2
TGTGCCAGCAGTGCGGCACTAGCGGTGGGGACCCAGTACTTC
CASSAALAVGTQYF
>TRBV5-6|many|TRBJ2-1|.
TGTGCCAGCAGCTTCCTCAGCGGGCCTGACAATGAGCAGTTCTTC
CASSFLSGPDNEQFF
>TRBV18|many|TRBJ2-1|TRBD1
TGTGCCAGCTCACCGCTTGGGACAGGCAGTTACAATGAGCAGTTCTTC
CASSPLGTGSYNEQFF
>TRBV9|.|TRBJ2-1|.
TGTGCCAGCACCTCCAGTGGGGGGGCCGCCTACAATGAGCAGTTCTTC
CASTSSGGAAYNEQFF
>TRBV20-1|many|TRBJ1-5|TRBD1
TGCAGTGCGACTCCCGGGATAGGACAGGGCGGCAATCAGCCCCAGCATTTT
CSATPGIGQGGNQPQHF
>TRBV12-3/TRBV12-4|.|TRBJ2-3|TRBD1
TGTGGCAGTCATGTTGGGTCCAGGGGGACCGATGCGCAGTATTTT
CGSHVGSRGTDAQYF
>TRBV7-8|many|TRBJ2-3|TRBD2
TGTGCCAGCAGCGTCAACAGGGTTGCGCGGGAGGACACAGATACGCAGTATTTT
CASSVNRVAREDTDTQYF
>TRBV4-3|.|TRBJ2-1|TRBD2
TGCGCCAGCAGCCAAGGGCGGGGACTAGTGGATGAGCAGTTCTTC
CASSQGRGLVDEQFF